The 14 T cell receptor beta chains below come from one sample, sequenced in a study of blood T cell repertoires in COVID-19. Profiled with immunoSEQ multiplex PCR; TCRdb holds only in-frame clones, not every one. The table shows roughly 150,000 clones, with roughly 79% occurring only once. Sequenced material: peripheral blood. Receptor source: a man in his forties or fifties with active or convalescent COVID-19.

The chain carries TRBV9 and TRBJ2-2, with 7 bases that match TRBD1. The germline V gene encodes CDR1 SGDLS and CDR2 YYNGEE. After removal of 0 bases from V and 1 base from J, the junction contained 0 bases not matched to a gene. CDR3 size: 15 residues. In DNA, the CDR3 is TGTGCCAGCAGCGTAGGGACAGGGAACACCGGGGAGCTGTTTTTT. This translates into CASSVGTGNTGELFF.

This clone was picked up a small number of times. The chain carries TRBV11-2 and TRBJ1-2; D is unresolved. Trimming took 3 bases from V and 0 from J, leaving 5 bases between them. CDR3 length: 13 amino acids. Germline V gene data show CDR1 as SGHAT and CDR2 as FQNNGV. DNA of the CDR3: TGTGCCAGCAGCTTCGCGGCTAACTATGGCTACACCTTC. Translated: CASSFAANYGYTF.

This clone showed up just once. The chain's CDR3 is CASSQPQVSGANVLTF. CDR3 coding DNA: TGTGCCAGCAGCCAACCACAAGTTTCTGGGGCCAACGTCCTGACTTTC. This chain uses TRBV4-2 with TRBJ2-6; D is undetermined. CDR3 length: 16 residues. Trimming shortened V by 2 bases and J by 1 base, and 9 bases separated the two germline ends. The V gene's germline CDR1 is LGHNA and CDR2 YNFKEQ.

The chain employs TRBV7-2 and TRBJ1-6; D is perhaps TRBD1 (5 bases). Germline V lookup: CDR1 SGHTA, CDR2 FQGNSA. The CDR3 runs 16 residues. Trimming took off 2 bases at V and 5 bases at J, with 13 bases between the two ends. The CDR3 DNA reads as TGTGCCAGCAGCTTACTAGACAGAATAGATAATTCACCCCTCCACTTT. It yields the protein CASSLLDRIDNSPLHF.

This chain connects TRBV28 to TRBJ1-2; TRBD1 matches 7 bases. J gave up 8 bases and V 3 bases, and 6 bases lay outside the gene matches. Per germline, CDR1 MDHEN and CDR2 SYDVKM. The CDR3 length is 13 residues. CDR3 protein: CASSLTGTLGYTF. DNA of the CDR3: TGTGCCAGCAGTTTGACAGGGACTTTGGGCTACACCTTC.

Notes on this clone: The junction shows a germline mismatch at one end, possibly a read error. V usage is TRBV10-2 and J usage is TRBJ2-1, with D possibly being TRBD1 or TRBD2 (5 bases each). The CDR3 has 14 amino acids. Germline-derived CDR1 and CDR2 are WSHSY and SAAADI. CDR3 nucleotide sequence: TGCGCCAGCACTGAGAGGGGTTCCTACAATGAGCAGTTCTTC. This sequence encodes CASTERGSYNEQFF.

This clone was counted only a few times. The chain joins TRBV5-1 to TRBJ2-7; TRBD1 matches at 8 bases. Germline V CDR1 and CDR2: SGHRS, YFSETQ. The CDR3 spans 15 residues. The V and J ends lost 4 bases and 1 base, in that order; junction bases with no gene match: 7. This CDR3 reads CASSQVQGASYEQYF. The CDR3 DNA sequence: TGCGCCAGCAGCCAGGTGCAGGGGGCTTCCTACGAGCAGTACTTC.

The chain joins TRBV28 to TRBJ2-5; the D gene is possibly TRBD1 (5 bases). CDR1 and CDR2 from the germline V gene are MDHEN and SYDVKM. The CDR3 totals 14 residues. V lost 8 bases and J 6 bases, leaving 19 bases between the germline ends. This CDR3 is CASYSGAPRKTQYF. The CDR3 DNA reads TGTGCCAGCTATAGTGGGGCCCCGAGAAAGACCCAGTACTTC.

Only a few counts were recorded for this clone. As DNA, the CDR3 is TGCGCCAGCAGTGCGGGAGGGGGAACCGGGGAGCTGTTTTTT. Translation gives CASSAGGGTGELFF. The chain has TRBV10-1 and TRBJ2-2; 8 positions match TRBD2. CDR3 length: 14 amino acids. Unmatched junction bases numbered 3, after V lost 4 bases and J lost 5 bases. CDR1 and CDR2 from the germline V gene are WNHNN and SYGVQD (reference sequence).

In DNA, the CDR3 is TGTGCCAGCAGCGTAGACGGGTTCGGCTACACCTTC. This codes for CASSVDGFGYTF. The chain joins TRBV9 to TRBJ1-2; D call uncertain. Per the germline V gene, CDR1 is SGDLS and CDR2 is YYNGEE. There are 12 residues in the CDR3. Trimming removed 0 bases from V and 8 bases from J, with 8 bases in between.

The gene calls are TRBV27 and TRBJ2-2, with 7 bases aligning to TRBD2. The junction had 8 bases not matched to a gene; V was cut back by 5 bases and J by 2 bases. CDR3 size: 16 residues. CDR1 and CDR2 from the germline V gene are MNHEY and SMNVEV (reference sequence). The CDR3 region has the DNA TGTGCCAGCAGTATGGGGCTAGCGGTCAACACCGGGGAGCTGTTTTTT. This gives the protein CASSMGLAVNTGELFF.

Regarding this clone: Germline is not matched at one junction end, which may reflect a read error. The chain couples TRBV7-7 to TRBJ2-2, with D possibly being TRBD1 or TRBD2 (6 bases each). This CDR3 region has 14 residues. The germline gives CDR1 SSHAT, CDR2 FNYEAQ (reference sequence). The chain's CDR3 is CASRGLMNTGELFF. As DNA, the CDR3 is TGTGCTAGCAGGGGACTTATGAACACCGGGGAGCTGTTTTTT.

The chain is built from TRBV14 and TRBJ2-1, with 8 bases matching TRBD2. CDR3 length: 15 residues. Per the germline V gene, CDR1 is SGHDN and CDR2 is FVKESK. The V and J ends lost 1 base and 6 bases, in that order; junction bases with no gene match: 5. The DNA of the CDR3 is TGTGCCAGCAGCCAAGCCTCGGGAGGGGGCAATGAGCAGTTCTTC. This codes for CASSQASGGGNEQFF. Combining the CDR3 with reference TRBV14 and TRBJ2-1 gives the whole variable domain EAGVTQFPSHSVIEKGQTVTLRCDPISGHDNLYWYRRVMGKEIKFLLHFVKESKQDESGMPNNRFLAERTGGTYSTLKVQPAELEDSGVYFCASSQASGGGNEQFFGPGTRLTVL.

This clone occurred a few times. V usage is TRBV30 and J usage is TRBJ2-3; 9 positions agree with TRBD2. The germline V gene has CDR1 GTSNPN and CDR2 SVGIG (reference sequence). The length of the CDR3 is 15 residues. V lost 2 bases and J lost 0; bases outside the gene matches: 3. The CDR3 region has the DNA TGTGCCTGGAGTCTAGCGGGGTCTAGCACAGATACGCAGTATTTT. This translates into CAWSLAGSSTDTQYF.